These 8 T cell receptor beta chains were all obtained from the same sample, sequenced in a study of control samples from healthy donors and cancer patients. Sequencing was performed with immunoSEQ multiplex PCR; in TCRdb, only in-frame clones are kept and a portion is missing. The sample has some 99,000 clones; around nine tenths are singletons. Sample: blood. These receptors all stem from a human donor in good health. The donor label of this sample is uncertain.

CDR3 DNA sequence: TGTGCCAGCAGTGAAGGGGGGGAAGCCTACGAGCAGTACTTC. This gives the protein CASSEGGEAYEQYF. The chain combines TRBV2 with TRBJ2-7, with a weak D call TRBD2 (6 bases). Germline V gene data show CDR1 as SNHLY and CDR2 as FYNNEI. This CDR3 is 14 amino acids long. Trimming left V 1 base short and J 2 bases short, with 9 bases between.

The V gene is TRBV27, the J gene TRBJ2-5; D unclear. Trimming took 2 bases from V and 5 from J, leaving 15 bases between them. Germline CDR1 and CDR2: MNHEY and SMNVEV (reference sequence). CDR3 length equals 15 residues. CDR3 protein: CASSLKGSDLETQYF. The DNA of the CDR3 is TGTGCCAGCAGTTTAAAAGGTTCCGATCTGGAGACCCAGTACTTC.

This clone was observed once. The chain links TRBV7-8 to TRBJ2-1; 9 nucleotides line up with TRBD1. Germline CDR1 and CDR2: SGHVS and FQNEAQ. J lost 6 bases, V lost 4 bases, and 13 bases had no gene match. The CDR3 runs to 17 residues. Here the CDR3 DNA reads TGTGCCAGCAGCTATACCTTGACGACAGGGGGAGTCAATGAGCAGTTCTTC. Protein product: CASSYTLTTGGVNEQFF.

The chain carries TRBV7-9 and TRBJ1-1; no clear D gene. CDR3 length equals 15 residues. Trimming took off 3 bases at V and 5 bases at J, with 16 bases between the two ends. In germline, CDR1 is SEHNR, CDR2 FQNEAQ (reference sequence). The CDR3 loop is CASSFTLGSRTEAFF. In nucleotides, the CDR3 is TGTGCCAGCAGCTTTACCCTAGGGAGTAGAACTGAAGCTTTCTTT.

The chain combines TRBV7-6 with TRBJ1-6; D ambiguous. Germline V lookup: CDR1 SGHVS, CDR2 FNYEAQ. The length of the CDR3 is 16 residues. The V gene lost 5 bases and the J gene lost 3 bases, with 14 bases spanning the gap. The CDR3 loop is CASSALQPHYNSPLHF. As DNA, the CDR3 is TGTGCCAGCAGCGCCCTACAGCCTCACTATAATTCACCCCTCCACTTT.

The V gene is TRBV12-3 or TRBV12-4, the J gene TRBJ1-1; D is ambiguous. The CDR3 is 12 amino acids. The V end lost 5 bases, the J end lost 2 bases, and 6 bases lay between the germline ends. DNA of the CDR3: TGTGCCAGCAGTAGCTCTAACACTGAAGCTTTCTTT. It translates to CASSSSNTEAFF.

The rearrangement uses TRBV28 and TRBJ2-7; 9 bases fit TRBD1. This CDR3 region has 15 residues. The ends lost 3 bases at V and 2 bases at J; junction bases unmatched: 5. From germline, CDR1 is MDHEN and CDR2 SYDVKM. This CDR3 is CASSLGQGGTYEQYF. The CDR3 region has the DNA TGTGCCAGCAGTTTGGGACAGGGAGGGACCTACGAGCAGTACTTC.

This clone occurred once. CDR3 loop: CASSPGQRSYEQYF. The CDR3 coding sequence is TGTGCCAGCAGCCCGGGACAGAGATCCTACGAGCAGTACTTC. J is TRBJ2-7 and V is TRBV5-6; TRBD1 aligns across 7 bases. The CDR3 loop spans 14 amino acids. After removal of 4 bases from V and 1 base from J, the junction contained 5 bases not matched to a gene. Germline V gives CDR1 SGHDT, CDR2 YYEEEE.